Listed below are T cell receptor beta chains from one sample, sequenced in a study of radiation and T cells in renal cell carcinoma. The assay was immunoSEQ multiplex PCR, and TCRdb's table has in-frame clones only and misses some. Here the sample spans roughly 86,000 clones, approximately 80% being singletons. The source material was blood, sampled from a patient whose treatment included radiotherapy and nephrectomy. These TCRs come from a man aged 45-65 years with renal cell carcinoma. Each CDR3 is given with its conserved first and last residue. A D gene is named only where the DNA matches it firmly. A clone size is listed for some rows: how often the clone was seen (once, few, many), or a class if it is expanded.

TRBD1 few TRBJ1-1 TRBV9 CASSPNRGNTEAFF TGTGCCAGCAGCCCGAACAGGGGGAACACTGAAGCTTTCTTT
. . TRBJ2-6 TRBV5-5 CASSLDRTGANVLTF TGTGCCAGCAGCTTGGACAGGACTGGGGCCAACGTCCTGACTTTC
. . TRBJ2-3 TRBV6-1 CASSVRGITDTQYF TGTGCCAGCAGTGTACGGGGGATCACAGATACGCAGTATTTT
TRBD2 . TRBJ2-4 TRBV19 CASSIREAGDIQYF TGTGCCAGTAGTATCCGGGAGGCCGGGGACATTCAGTACTTC
. . TRBJ2-7 TRBV18 CASSLSRGEQYF TGTGCCAGCTCACTTAGCAGAGGCGAGCAGTACTTC
TRBD2 . TRBJ2-1 TRBV9 CASSVGRASGVEEQFF TGTGCCAGCAGCGTAGGTCGGGCTAGCGGCGTTGAAGAGCAGTTCTTC
. once TRBJ1-2 TRBV5-4 CASSLQGTGGYGYTF TGTGCCAGCAGCTTACAGGGTACCGGCGGCTATGGCTACACCTTC
TRBD2 . TRBJ2-3 TRBV27 CASSSPWASGDPQYF TGTGCCAGCAGTTCCCCGTGGGCTAGCGGGGACCCGCAGTATTTT
TRBD1 . TRBJ1-3 TRBV25-1 CASSDLGTGGNTIYF TGTGCCAGCAGTGACCTCGGGACAGGCGGAAACACCATATATTTT
. . TRBJ2-2 TRBV5-4 CASSLPNPNTGELFF TGTGCCAGCAGCTTACCGAATCCGAACACCGGGGAGCTGTTTTTT
. . TRBJ1-5 TRBV28 CASSSPSAGPNQPQHF TGTGCCAGCAGCTCGCCTTCGGCAGGACCCAATCAGCCCCAGCATTTT
. . TRBJ2-3 TRBV13 CASSAPPTGTDTQYF TGTGCCAGCAGCGCGCCCCCAACAGGGACAGATACGCAGTATTTT
TRBD2 few TRBJ2-3 TRBV6-4 CASSAAGGGDTQYF TGTGCCAGCAGTGCCGCGGGAGGGGGAGATACGCAGTATTTT
TRBD1 . TRBJ1-4 TRBV2 CASRTGGVGANEKLFF TGTGCCAGCCGGACAGGGGGTGTGGGGGCTAATGAAAAACTGTTTTTT
TRBD2 . TRBJ2-3 TRBV13 CASSSERGRGLTDTQYF TGTGCCAGCAGCTCCGAGCGGGGGAGGGGATTAACAGATACGCAGTATTTT
TRBD2 . TRBJ2-5 TRBV30 CAWSVPSASGAPRNWETQYF TGTGCCTGGAGTGTACCATCGGCTAGCGGAGCCCCACGGAACTGGGAGACCCAGTACTTC